This T cell receptor (beta chain) was recorded in a study of OX40 agonist ivuxolimab in advanced cancers. Describing the broader study: The costimulatory receptor OX40 (CD134) was targeted by ivuxolimab, a fully human IgG2 agonistic monoclonal antibody. Intravenous ivuxolimab was administered to patients every 2 weeks at six dose levels: 0.01, 0.1, 0.3, 1.5, 3 and 10 mg/kg. Among the roughly 50 dose-escalation patients, around 19 had hepatocellular carcinoma, roughly 15 melanoma, 9 renal cell carcinoma and 9 head and neck cancer. In the dose-escalation cohort, 75% to 90% of patients were male, and the mean age was 60 years with a range of roughly 20 to 80. Prior anti-PD-1, anti-PD-L1 or anti-CTLA-4 therapy was permitted, and approximately 40% of dose-escalation patients had received checkpoint inhibitors. Three dose-escalation patients achieved partial responses, one with hepatocellular carcinoma and two with cutaneous melanoma. Peripheral TCRbeta sequencing was intended to test whether TCR sequence diversity was altered and clonal T-cell expansion was caused by ivuxolimab. The paper reports the monotherapy dose-escalation portion (N of about 50 patients) of the phase I ivuxolimab trial.

The trial excluded patients who had a history of autoimmune disease or were on systemic immunosuppression. In every dose cohort, peripheral blood was drawn for TCR sequencing at baseline, cycle 4 day 1, and cycle 7 day 1. The samples were taken from a phase I, first-in-human, multicenter, open-label dose-escalation trial of ivuxolimab. Adults with locally advanced or metastatic head and neck squamous cell, hepatocellular, melanoma or renal cell carcinoma were enrolled in the trial. Before TCR sequencing, CD4+ T cells and CD8+ T cells from peripheral blood were sorted into separate populations. The CDR3 numbers 14 residues from cysteine through phenylalanine. The entry retains the CDR3 DNA only, 42 bases that are in frame from base 1. V is pared back by 5 bases and J by 0 bases, with 8 bases lying between the germline termini. CDR1 SGHTA and CDR2 FQGNSA are derived from the germline V gene. Concerning this clone itself: Its cognate antigen has yet to be identified. One base away there is no much larger clone; base qualities are not given.

The research as a whole found: After ivuxolimab, CD8+ T cells had more expanded clones than CD4+ T cells on average. Partial responders in the 0.1-3.0 mg/kg groups had among the lowest normalized peripheral clonal expansion, especially among CD8+ T cells. Low levels of normalized T-cell clonal expansion were also seen in some patients who did not respond. At doses of 0.1 to 3.0 mg/kg, clonal expansion of both CD4+ and CD8+ blood T cells was observed from baseline to week 6. Which antigens the clonally expanded peripheral T cells were specific for was not determined.

Genomic DNA was extracted from sorted cells for sequencing of the TCRbeta CDR3 region. The immunoSEQ Assay was used for sequencing of TCRbeta CDR3 regions. The table was pulled from immuneACCESS by TCRdb, which kept in-frame rearrangements only. Such tables lose some clones; where checked, under half of the loss comes from unresolved V genes, and the rest has no known cause. Within this sample are about 61,000 clones, with around 82% of them counted one time only. Of the sample, less than 0.6% is held by the ten largest clones. The chain employs TRBV7-2 and TRBJ1-5; no confident D gene assignment can be made. The sequences come from CD4+ or CD8+ T cells sorted from blood, collected in a trial of the OX40 agonist ivuxolimab. The receptor comes from an adult with an advanced solid tumor such as melanoma, head and neck, liver or kidney cancer. The CDR3 protein sequence reads: CASSLSYSNQPQHF. The DNA reads as follows: TGTGCCAGCAGCCTCTCATATAGCAATCAGCCCCAGCATTTT.